This is a list of T cell receptor beta chains from one sample in a study of regulatory T cells in long-lasting Graves disease. TCRdb re-derived calls from the multiplex PCR reads in MiXCR, one entry per CDR3 protein. The sample lists a few hundred thousand distinct CDR3 sequences; 23% were seen once. This specimen was peripheral blood mononuclear cells (PBMCs), taken when the disease was refractory, from a patient treated with antithyroid drugs. These TCRs come from a female donor with Graves disease. Both conserved end residues are part of each CDR3. The D gene is left open where the match is weak. Not all rows give a size; the values are once, few, many and, for expanded clones, a class.

CDR3 DNA: TGTGCCAGCACAAAAGCCGGGGGAGGGGGCACTGAAGCTTTCTTT; CDR3 protein: CASTKAGGGGTEAFF; V gene: TRBV6-1; D gene: -; clone size: many; J gene: TRBJ1-1
CDR3 DNA: TGTGCCAGTAGTAGGCTCCCACGGGGGGCCCGGGAGACCCAGTACTTC; CDR3 protein: CASSRLPRGARETQYF; V gene: TRBV19; D gene: -; clone size: -; J gene: TRBJ2-5
CDR3 DNA: TGTGCCAGCAGATATCACCCACCGGGACAGACAAACACCGGGGAGCTGTTTTTT; CDR3 protein: CASRYHPPGQTNTGELFF; V gene: TRBV7-9; D gene: TRBD1; clone size: -; J gene: TRBJ2-2
CDR3 DNA: TGTGCCAGCAGCCCTATTGGGGGGGACTCCTACGAGCAGTACTTC; CDR3 protein: CASSPIGGDSYEQYF; V gene: TRBV28; D gene: TRBD2; clone size: many; J gene: TRBJ2-7
CDR3 DNA: TGTGCCAGTAGGGCCAGGACAGGGTCCACTGAAGCTTTCTTT; CDR3 protein: CASRARTGSTEAFF; V gene: TRBV19; D gene: TRBD1; clone size: -; J gene: TRBJ1-1
CDR3 DNA: TGCGCCAGCAGCTTGGCACTAGTTCGCAACTACAATGAGCAGTTCTTC; CDR3 protein: CASSLALVRNYNEQFF; V gene: TRBV5-1; D gene: -; clone size: few; J gene: TRBJ2-1
CDR3 DNA: TGTGCCAGCGGTCAGGATTCTTACGAGCAGTACTTC; CDR3 protein: CASGQDSYEQYF; V gene: TRBV2; D gene: -; clone size: many; J gene: TRBJ2-7
CDR3 DNA: TGTGCCACCCAAGTCTATGGCTACACCTTC; CDR3 protein: CATQVYGYTF; V gene: TRBV24-1; D gene: -; clone size: -; J gene: TRBJ1-2
CDR3 DNA: TGTGCCAGCAGCCTGACAGGGGAACGGACTGAAGCTTTCTTT; CDR3 protein: CASSLTGERTEAFF; V gene: TRBV7-9; D gene: TRBD1; clone size: -; J gene: TRBJ1-1
CDR3 DNA: TGTGCCAGCAGTCTGGAGGGGAACACTGAAGCTTTCTTT; CDR3 protein: CASSLEGNTEAFF; V gene: TRBV28; D gene: -; clone size: many; J gene: TRBJ1-1
CDR3 DNA: TGTGCCAGCAGCCAAGGGCAGGGACCAGATACGCAGTATTTT; CDR3 protein: CASSQGQGPDTQYF; V gene: TRBV3-1; D gene: -; clone size: -; J gene: TRBJ2-3
CDR3 DNA: TGCAGTGCTAGAGTGAGCGGGCTCCCTCAGTTCTTC; CDR3 protein: CSARVSGLPQFF; V gene: TRBV20-1; D gene: -; clone size: -; J gene: TRBJ2-1
CDR3 DNA: TGTGCCAGCAGCTTAGCGAATTCACCCCTCCACTTT; CDR3 protein: CASSLANSPLHF; V gene: TRBV7-2; D gene: -; clone size: many; J gene: TRBJ1-6
CDR3 DNA: TGCAGTGCTAGAGAACTAACATACGAGCAGTACTTC; CDR3 protein: CSARELTYEQYF; V gene: TRBV20-1; D gene: -; clone size: -; J gene: TRBJ2-7
CDR3 DNA: TGTGCCAGCAAGATTCGCCCCGGGACTAGCGGGAGCTTAAGGACCGGGGAGCTGTTTTTT; CDR3 protein: CASKIRPGTSGSLRTGELFF; V gene: TRBV2; D gene: TRBD2; clone size: -; J gene: TRBJ2-2
CDR3 DNA: TGTGCCAGCAGTTTTGGAGCGGGAAGGATCTACGAGCAGTACTTC; CDR3 protein: CASSFGAGRIYEQYF; V gene: TRBV6-5; D gene: TRBD2; clone size: -; J gene: TRBJ2-7
CDR3 DNA: TGTGCCAGCAGCATTCTGGCTGAAGCTTTCTTT; CDR3 protein: CASSILAEAFF; V gene: TRBV12-3/TRBV12-4; D gene: -; clone size: many; J gene: TRBJ1-1
CDR3 DNA: TGTGCCAGCAGCTTCCTGACTAGCGAGGACCAAGAGACCCAGTACTTC; CDR3 protein: CASSFLTSEDQETQYF; V gene: TRBV7-6; D gene: TRBD2; clone size: many; J gene: TRBJ2-5
CDR3 DNA: TGTGCCAGCTCACCACAGGATTTACGCGGAGAGACCCAGTACTTC; CDR3 protein: CASSPQDLRGETQYF; V gene: TRBV18; D gene: -; clone size: few; J gene: TRBJ2-5
CDR3 DNA: TGCAGTGCTAGAGTAGCGGGATCGGACAATGAGCAGTTCTTC; CDR3 protein: CSARVAGSDNEQFF; V gene: TRBV20-1; D gene: TRBD2; clone size: many; J gene: TRBJ2-1
CDR3 DNA: TGTGCCAGCAGATCTATGGGACTCACTGAAGCTTTCTTT; CDR3 protein: CASRSMGLTEAFF; V gene: TRBV7-6; D gene: -; clone size: -; J gene: TRBJ1-1
CDR3 DNA: TGTGCCAGCACCGGGGACTACTCGGGCACTGAAGCTTTCTTT; CDR3 protein: CASTGDYSGTEAFF; V gene: TRBV2; D gene: -; clone size: many; J gene: TRBJ1-1
CDR3 DNA: TGTGCCAGCAGCTCACGCGGGGTTAGTACTGGGGCCAACGTCCTGACTTTC; CDR3 protein: CASSSRGVSTGANVLTF; V gene: TRBV7-8; D gene: -; clone size: many; J gene: TRBJ2-6
CDR3 DNA: TGTGCCAGCTCACCTCCGGGACTTAGGGGATTAGACCAGTACTTC; CDR3 protein: CASSPPGLRGLDQYF; V gene: TRBV18; D gene: -; clone size: -; J gene: TRBJ2-5
CDR3 DNA: TGTGCCAGCTCACCAGATATCTACAGGGGAGGTGAGCAGTTCTTC; CDR3 protein: CASSPDIYRGGEQFF; V gene: TRBV18; D gene: -; clone size: -; J gene: TRBJ2-1
CDR3 DNA: TGCAGTGCTAGTAGTACCACTGAAGCTTTCTTT; CDR3 protein: CSASSTTEAFF; V gene: TRBV20-1; D gene: -; clone size: -; J gene: TRBJ1-1
CDR3 DNA: TGTGCCAGCAGCTACCCTGTTGGGGGCCTCACTGAAGCTTTCTTT; CDR3 protein: CASSYPVGGLTEAFF; V gene: TRBV5-5; D gene: -; clone size: -; J gene: TRBJ1-1
CDR3 DNA: TGTGCCAGCACTATAGCGGACGGGCCCTACGAGCAGTACTTC; CDR3 protein: CASTIADGPYEQYF; V gene: TRBV12-3/TRBV12-4; D gene: -; clone size: many; J gene: TRBJ2-7
CDR3 DNA: TGCAGTGCTAGAGATCCCCTGGCTAGGGCCTACAATGAGCAGTTCTTC; CDR3 protein: CSARDPLARAYNEQFF; V gene: TRBV20-1; D gene: -; clone size: -; J gene: TRBJ2-1
CDR3 DNA: TGCAGTGCTGACCTCAGGGGTGGGCATGGGGGCTACGAGCAGTACTTC; CDR3 protein: CSADLRGGHGGYEQYF; V gene: TRBV20-1; D gene: -; clone size: few; J gene: TRBJ2-7
CDR3 DNA: TGTGCCAGCAGCCAAGTGAGGGCTAACTATGGCTACACCTTC; CDR3 protein: CASSQVRANYGYTF; V gene: TRBV14; D gene: -; clone size: -; J gene: TRBJ1-2
CDR3 DNA: TGTGCCAGCAGCTTAGATTTGGGCTTTAGGGAGCTGTTTTTT; CDR3 protein: CASSLDLGFRELFF; V gene: TRBV11-2; D gene: -; clone size: -; J gene: TRBJ2-2
CDR3 DNA: TGTGCCAGTAGCCGTCCGGGACAGGGGGACGGTGAAGCTTTCTTT; CDR3 protein: CASSRPGQGDGEAFF; V gene: TRBV19; D gene: TRBD1; clone size: few; J gene: TRBJ1-1